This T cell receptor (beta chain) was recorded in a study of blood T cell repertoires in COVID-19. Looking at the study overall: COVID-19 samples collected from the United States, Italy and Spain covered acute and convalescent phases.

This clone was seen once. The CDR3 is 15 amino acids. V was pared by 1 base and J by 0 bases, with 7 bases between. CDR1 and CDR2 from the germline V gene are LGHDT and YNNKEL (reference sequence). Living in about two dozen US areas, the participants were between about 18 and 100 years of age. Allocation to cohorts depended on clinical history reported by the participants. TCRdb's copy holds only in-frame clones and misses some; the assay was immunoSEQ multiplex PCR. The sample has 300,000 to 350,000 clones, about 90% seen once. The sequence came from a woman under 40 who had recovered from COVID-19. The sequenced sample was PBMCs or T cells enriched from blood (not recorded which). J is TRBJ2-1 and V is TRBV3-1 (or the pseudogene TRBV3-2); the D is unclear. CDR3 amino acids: CASSQVKPSYNEQFF. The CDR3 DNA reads TGTGCCAGCAGCCAAGTTAAGCCCTCCTACAATGAGCAGTTCTTC.